One and the same sample provided the 14 T cell receptor beta chains below, sequenced in a study of blood T cells in healthy people across ages. Alongside a J-beta primer mix, a sample-barcoded 5' primer served in a second PCR lasting roughly 7 to 11 cycles. TCRdb recomputed calls from the 5' RACE reads with MiXCR, one row per CDR3 protein. The sample shows hundreds of thousands of distinct CDR3 sequences, 20% to 25% of them seen only once. The same sample was also used in a study of T cells of mothers and their children.

The material sequenced was blood. The source of these receptors is a boy aged 5 to 17 in good health.

The chain recombines TRBV7-2 with TRBJ2-7, with TRBD2 matching 7 bases. The germline gives CDR1 SGHTA, CDR2 FQGNSA. CDR3 length equals 15 residues. J lost 4 bases, V lost 6 bases, and 12 bases had no gene match. In DNA form, the CDR3 reads TGTGCCAGCAGAAATGGACTAGTGGGGGGTTACGAGCAGTACTTC. Protein: CASRNGLVGGYEQYF.

This clonotype was seen a handful of times. V is TRBV2 and J is TRBJ2-5; 8 bases match TRBD2. This CDR3 is built from 15 residues. The ends lost 7 bases at V and 1 base at J; junction bases unmatched: 8. CDR1 and CDR2 (germline): SNHLY, FYNNEI. CDR3 coding DNA: TGTGCCAGCACGAGGAGTAGCGGGGTCCAAGAGACCCAGTACTTC. It is translated as CASTRSSGVQETQYF.

This clonotype has only a few counts. J is TRBJ2-4 and V is TRBV5-6; tentatively, D is TRBD2 (6 bases). Germline loops: CDR1 SGHDT, CDR2 YYEEEE. V lost 3 bases and J lost 2, with 18 bases in between. The CDR3 extends over 17 amino acids. The CDR3 bases are TGTGCCAGCAGCTACCGCGGGGAGGTTGGCTCCAAAAACATTCAGTACTTC. Its protein is CASSYRGEVGSKNIQYF.

The V and J genes are TRBV9 and TRBJ1-6; D is possibly TRBD1 (5 bases). Germline CDR1 is SGDLS and CDR2 is YYNGEE. CDR3 length equals 14 residues. The ends were cut back, 3 bases at V and 7 bases at J, with 11 bases in the middle. CDR3 bases: TGTGCCAGCAGCGGGAGGGGTTGGAATTCACCCCTCCACTTT. Translated, it gives CASSGRGWNSPLHF.

This chain connects TRBV7-6 to TRBJ1-4; D gene unclear. The CDR3 covers 13 residues. V lost 2 bases to trimming and J lost 11 bases, with 12 bases between them. Germline loops: CDR1 SGHVS, CDR2 FNYEAQ. As DNA, the CDR3 is TGTGCCAGCAGCTTAAGGAAGGAGTCGAAACTGTTTTTT. It specifies CASSLRKESKLFF.

This clonotype was observed many times. This chain uses TRBV2 with TRBJ2-7, with D uncertain. Germline CDR1 and CDR2: SNHLY and FYNNEI. The CDR3 extends over 12 amino acids. Between the trimmed V and J ends, which lost 6 bases and 3 bases, there was a span of 9 bases. CDR3 region: CASSSEGYEQYF. The CDR3 DNA sequence: TGTGCCAGCAGCAGTGAAGGCTACGAGCAGTACTTC.

The J gene is TRBJ1-6, the V gene TRBV6-6; 7 nucleotides agree with TRBD1. V lost 6 bases to trimming and J lost 5 bases; unmatched junction nucleotides: 1. Germline loops: CDR1 MNHNY, CDR2 SVGAGI (reference sequence). This CDR3 contains 13 residues. The CDR3 spells CASSDRDNSPLHF. The DNA of the CDR3 is TGTGCCAGCAGCGACAGGGATAATTCACCCCTCCACTTT.

This clonotype occurred a few times. The chain couples TRBV29-1 to TRBJ2-1, with TRBD2 matching over 9 bases. Germline V CDR1 and CDR2: SQVTM, ANQGSEA. V gave up 2 bases and J gave up 9 bases; unmatched junction bases: 8. The CDR3 sequence is 14 residues long. CDR3 coding DNA: TGCAGCGTTGAAAGACGACTAGCGGACACTGAGCAGTTCTTC. Encoded protein: CSVERRLADTEQFF.

In its sample, this clonotype was seen a few times. The chain has TRBV7-9 and TRBJ1-1; 7 nucleotides line up with TRBD1. Germline-derived CDR1 and CDR2 are SEHNR and FQNEAQ (reference sequence). V dropped 5 bases and J dropped 0; count of bases not matched to a gene: 6. The CDR3 loop spans 15 amino acids. DNA of the CDR3: TGTGCCAGCAGCCCCAGACAGGGCGTGAACACTGAAGCTTTCTTT. Translating it yields CASSPRQGVNTEAFF.

The chain is built from TRBV19 and TRBJ2-1; a possible D gene is TRBD1 (6 bases). V was shortened by 3 bases and J by 4 bases, with 10 bases between the two germline ends. From germline, CDR1 is LNHDA and CDR2 SQIVND (reference sequence). This CDR3 is built from 14 residues. The DNA of the CDR3 is TGTGCCAGTAGTATGGGGACACCTTACAATGAGCAGTTCTTC. Its protein product is CASSMGTPYNEQFF.

The chain joins TRBV11-2 to TRBJ2-7; no clear D gene. V was trimmed by 0 bases and J by 6 bases, leaving 12 bases between them. The CDR3 extends over 14 amino acids. Germline V gene lookup returns CDR1 SGHAT and CDR2 FQNNGV. In nucleotides, the CDR3 is TGTGCCAGCAGCTTAGATGACTTCCCCGGCGAGCAGTACTTC. Its translation is CASSLDDFPGEQYF.

The gene calls are TRBV10-3 and TRBJ2-5; possible D gene TRBD1, 6 bases. Germline CDR1 reads ENHRY; CDR2 reads SYGVKD. The ends were cut back, 3 bases at V and 5 bases at J, with 16 bases in the middle. CDR3 size: 15 residues. CDR3 protein: CAISEYRDNGETQYF. DNA of the CDR3: TGTGCCATCAGTGAATATCGGGACAACGGGGAGACCCAGTACTTC.

This clonotype has a handful of counts. The V gene is TRBV11-2, the J gene TRBJ2-4; TRBD1 is a possible D gene (6 bases). The V gene lost 5 bases and the J gene lost 8 bases, with 16 bases spanning the gap. The CDR3 consists of 14 residues. Germline loops: CDR1 SGHAT, CDR2 FQNNGV. The CDR3, as DNA: TGTGCCAGCAGCCCCTGGGCAGGGGATGACATTCAGTACTTC. This gives the protein CASSPWAGDDIQYF. The variable domain in full, with the rest retrieved from reference TRBV11-2 and TRBJ2-4, is EAGVAQSPRYKIIEKRQSVAFWCNPISGHATLYWYQQILGQGPKLLIQFQNNGVVDDSQLPKDRFSAERLKGVDSTLKIQPAKLEDSAVYLCASSPWAGDDIQYFGAGTRLSVL.

This sequence joins TRBV6-5 and TRBJ2-5; D might be TRBD2 (5 bases). The CDR3 covers 14 residues. Between the trimmed V and J ends, which lost 0 bases and 5 bases, there was a span of 10 bases. Germline-derived CDR1 and CDR2 are MNHEY and SVGAGI. CDR3 protein: CASSYSYTGETQYF. The CDR3 DNA follows: TGTGCCAGCAGTTACTCGTATACGGGGGAGACCCAGTACTTC.